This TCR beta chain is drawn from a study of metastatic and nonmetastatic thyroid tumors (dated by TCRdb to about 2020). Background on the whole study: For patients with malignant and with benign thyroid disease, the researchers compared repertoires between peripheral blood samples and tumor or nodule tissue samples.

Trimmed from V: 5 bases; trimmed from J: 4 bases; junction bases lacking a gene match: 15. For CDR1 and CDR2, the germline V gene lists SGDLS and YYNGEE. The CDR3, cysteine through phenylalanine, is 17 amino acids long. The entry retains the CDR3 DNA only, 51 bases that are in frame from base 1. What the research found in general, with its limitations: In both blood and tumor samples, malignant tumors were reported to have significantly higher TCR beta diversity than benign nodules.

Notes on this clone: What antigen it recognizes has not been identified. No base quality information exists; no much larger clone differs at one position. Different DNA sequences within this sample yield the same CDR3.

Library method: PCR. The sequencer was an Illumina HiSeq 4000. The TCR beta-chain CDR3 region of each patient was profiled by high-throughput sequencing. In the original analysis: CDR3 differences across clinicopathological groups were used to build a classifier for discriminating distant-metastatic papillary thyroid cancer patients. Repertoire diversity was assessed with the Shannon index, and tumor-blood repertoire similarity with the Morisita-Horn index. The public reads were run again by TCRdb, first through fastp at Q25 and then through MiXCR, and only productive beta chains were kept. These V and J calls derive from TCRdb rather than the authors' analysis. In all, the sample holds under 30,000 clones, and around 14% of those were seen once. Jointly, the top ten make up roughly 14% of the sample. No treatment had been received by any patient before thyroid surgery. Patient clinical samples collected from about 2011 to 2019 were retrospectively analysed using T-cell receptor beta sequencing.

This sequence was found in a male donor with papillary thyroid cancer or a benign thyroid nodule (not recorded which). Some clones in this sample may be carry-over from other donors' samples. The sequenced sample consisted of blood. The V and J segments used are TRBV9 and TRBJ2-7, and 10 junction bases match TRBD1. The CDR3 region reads CASSVGPGTGDLYEQYF. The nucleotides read TGTGCCAGCAGTGTTGGCCCCGGGACAGGGGACCTTTACGAGCAGTACTTC.